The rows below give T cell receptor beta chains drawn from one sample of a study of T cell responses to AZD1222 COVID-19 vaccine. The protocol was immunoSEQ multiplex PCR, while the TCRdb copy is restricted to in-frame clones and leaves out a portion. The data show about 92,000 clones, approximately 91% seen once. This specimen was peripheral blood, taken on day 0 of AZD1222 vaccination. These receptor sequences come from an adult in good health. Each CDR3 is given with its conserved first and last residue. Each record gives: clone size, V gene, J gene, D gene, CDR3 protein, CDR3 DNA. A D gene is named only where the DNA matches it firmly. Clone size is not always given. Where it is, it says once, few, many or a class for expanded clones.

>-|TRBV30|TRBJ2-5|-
CAWGGLPVIETQYF
TGTGCCTGGGGGGGACTGCCCGTGATAGAGACCCAGTACTTC
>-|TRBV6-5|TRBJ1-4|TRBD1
CASRRQGEPNEKLFF
TGTGCCAGCAGAAGACAGGGCGAACCAAATGAAAAACTGTTTTTT
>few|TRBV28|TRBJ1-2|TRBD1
CASSWTGGGYGYTF
TGTGCCAGCAGCTGGACAGGGGGCGGCTATGGCTACACCTTC
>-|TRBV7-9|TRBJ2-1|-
CASSPVRSINEQFF
TGTGCCAGCAGCCCGGTGAGGTCCATAAATGAGCAGTTCTTC
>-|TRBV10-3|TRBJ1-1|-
CAISEYRETEAFF
TGTGCCATCAGTGAGTACAGGGAGACTGAAGCTTTCTTT
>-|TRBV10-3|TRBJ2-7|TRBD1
CAISGDRGFSYEQYF
TGTGCCATCAGTGGTGACAGGGGGTTCTCCTACGAGCAGTACTTC
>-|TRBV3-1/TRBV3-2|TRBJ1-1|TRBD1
CASSAAGTGANAFF
TGTGCCAGCAGCGCTGCCGGGACAGGGGCGAATGCTTTCTTT
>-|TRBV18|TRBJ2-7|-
CASSPESSYEQYF
TGTGCCAGCTCACCCGAGAGCTCCTACGAGCAGTACTTC
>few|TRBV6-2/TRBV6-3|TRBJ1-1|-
CASSYIGNTEAFF
TGTGCCAGCAGTTACATCGGGAACACTGAAGCTTTCTTT
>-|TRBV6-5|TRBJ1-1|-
CASSYSSQIPPSAFF
TGTGCCAGCAGTTACTCTTCTCAGATCCCCCCCTCAGCTTTCTTT
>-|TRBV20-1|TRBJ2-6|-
CSASPTGSGANVLTF
TGCAGTGCTAGTCCGACGGGTTCTGGGGCCAACGTCCTGACTTTC
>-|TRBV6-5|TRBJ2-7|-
CASSQRVSYEQYF
TGTGCCAGCAGTCAAAGGGTCTCCTACGAGCAGTACTTC
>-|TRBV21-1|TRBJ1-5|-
CASSKAHRESNQPQHF
TGTGCCAGCAGCAAAGCCCACAGGGAAAGCAATCAGCCCCAGCATTTT
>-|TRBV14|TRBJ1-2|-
CASSQDIVSYGYTF
TGTGCCAGCAGCCAAGATATCGTGTCGTATGGCTACACCTTC
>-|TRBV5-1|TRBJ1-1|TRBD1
CASSQNRGGAFF
TGCGCCAGCAGCCAGAACAGGGGTGGAGCTTTCTTT
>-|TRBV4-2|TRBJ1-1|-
CASSQDRWRNTEAFF
TGTGCCAGCAGCCAAGACAGGTGGCGTAACACTGAAGCTTTCTTT
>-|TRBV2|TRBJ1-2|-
CASSVRTGGYTF
TGTGCCAGCAGCGTACGGACGGGCGGCTACACCTTC
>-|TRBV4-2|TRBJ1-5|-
CASSQGTAGVQPQHF
TGTGCCAGCAGCCAAGGGACCGCCGGGGTTCAGCCCCAGCATTTT
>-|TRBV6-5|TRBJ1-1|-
CASSYQGIEAFF
TGTGCCAGCAGTTACCAGGGGATTGAAGCTTTCTTT
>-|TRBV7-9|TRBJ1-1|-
CASSSRGGPNTEAFF
TGTGCCAGCAGCTCCCGAGGAGGCCCGAACACTGAAGCTTTCTTT
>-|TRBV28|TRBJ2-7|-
CASSRQYEQYF
TGTGCCAGCAGCCGTCAATACGAGCAGTACTTC
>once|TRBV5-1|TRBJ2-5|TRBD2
CASSPGLRKEETQYF
TGCGCCAGCAGCCCGGGACTAAGGAAGGAAGAGACCCAGTACTTC
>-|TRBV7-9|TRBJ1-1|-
CASTLWGAGGDNTEAFF
TGTGCCAGCACCCTGTGGGGGGCCGGGGGGGATAACACTGAAGCTTTCTTT
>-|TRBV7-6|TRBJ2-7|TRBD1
CASSSATWTGWSYEQYF
TGTGCCAGCAGCTCCGCGACCTGGACAGGGTGGTCCTACGAGCAGTACTTC
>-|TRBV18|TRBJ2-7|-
CASSPQGPGVSYEQYF
TGTGCCAGCTCACCACAGGGCCCGGGGGTCTCCTACGAGCAGTACTTC
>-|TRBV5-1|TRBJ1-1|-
CASSSFQSGTLNTEAFF
TGCGCCAGCAGCTCGTTTCAAAGCGGGACTTTGAACACTGAAGCTTTCTTT
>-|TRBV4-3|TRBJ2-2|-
CASSQEPTEAYGGELFF
TGCGCCAGCAGCCAAGAGCCGACAGAGGCCTACGGCGGGGAGCTGTTTTTT
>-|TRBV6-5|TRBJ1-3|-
CASSYPDRYSGNTIYF
TGTGCCAGCAGCTACCCAGACAGATACTCTGGAAACACCATATATTTT
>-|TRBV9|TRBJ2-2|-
CASRWSRGSSGELFF
TGTGCCAGCAGGTGGTCGCGGGGATCGAGCGGGGAGCTGTTTTTT
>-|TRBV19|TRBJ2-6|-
CASSRGLTAGANVLTF
TGTGCCAGTAGTAGGGGACTTACAGCTGGGGCCAACGTCCTGACTTTC
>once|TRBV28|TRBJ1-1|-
CASRGWMEVEAFF
TGTGCCAGCAGGGGGTGGATGGAGGTTGAAGCTTTCTTT
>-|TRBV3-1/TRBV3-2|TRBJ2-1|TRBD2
CASSQWTSGGRGEQFF
TGTGCCAGCAGCCAATGGACTAGCGGGGGAAGAGGGGAGCAGTTCTTC
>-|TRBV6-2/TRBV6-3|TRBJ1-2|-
CASSPPLSSGGYTF
TGTGCCAGCAGTCCCCCTTTGTCTTCGGGTGGCTACACCTTC
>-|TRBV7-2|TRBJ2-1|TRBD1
CASSKDRGSYNEQFF
TGTGCCAGCAGCAAAGACAGGGGCTCCTACAATGAGCAGTTCTTC
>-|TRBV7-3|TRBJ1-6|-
CASSSHKDSPLHF
TGTGCCAGCAGCTCCCACAAAGATTCACCCCTCCACTTT
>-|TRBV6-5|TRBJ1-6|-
CASSFRAGYYNSPLHF
TGTGCCAGCAGTTTTAGGGCAGGGTACTATAATTCACCCCTCCACTTT
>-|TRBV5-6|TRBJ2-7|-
CASSGAGGEQYF
TGTGCCAGCAGCGGGGCGGGTGGCGAGCAGTACTTC
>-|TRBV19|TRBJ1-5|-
CASSISPRASNQPQHF
TGTGCCAGTAGTATCAGTCCCCGGGCAAGCAATCAGCCCCAGCATTTT
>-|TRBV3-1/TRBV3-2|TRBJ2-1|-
CASSQDGWKQFF
TGTGCCAGCAGCCAAGATGGGTGGAAGCAGTTCTTC
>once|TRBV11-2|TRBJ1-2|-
CASSRLEGGLGTNGYTF
TGTGCCAGCAGCCGATTAGAGGGAGGGTTGGGGACAAATGGCTACACCTTC
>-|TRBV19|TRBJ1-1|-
CASSIDGRGPSTEAFF
TGTGCCAGTAGTATAGATGGCCGGGGTCCGTCCACTGAAGCTTTCTTT
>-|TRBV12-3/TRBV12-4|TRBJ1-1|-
CASGLQIREAFF
TGTGCCAGCGGCTTACAGATAAGAGAAGCTTTCTTT